The 24 T cell receptor beta chains in this list originate from one sample, sequenced in a study of cytomegalovirus exposure and HLA in healthy donors. PCR employed 60 Vbeta and 13 Jbeta primers. Measured with immunoSEQ multiplex PCR; TCRdb has only the in-frame clones, and not every one. In all, the sample yields approximately 180,000 clones. The sample consisted of PBMCs. The receptors originated from a man younger than 40 in good health and CMV-seronegative.

V usage is TRBV12-5 and J usage is TRBJ2-2; D may be TRBD1 (5 bases). This CDR3 spans 13 amino acids. Germline V CDR1 and CDR2: LGHNT, FRNRAP. V lost 5 bases and J 3 bases, leaving 7 bases between the germline ends. Written as DNA, the CDR3 is TGTGCTAGTGGTGGCAGGGACACCGGGGAGCTGTTTTTT. Protein sequence: CASGGRDTGELFF.

The chain recombines TRBV6-5 with TRBJ2-3, with 13 nucleotides matching TRBD2. CDR3 length: 16 amino acids. Germline lookup yields CDR1 MNHEY and CDR2 SVGAGI. Losses at the gene ends were 4 bases for V and 6 bases for J; bases not matched to a gene: 7. DNA for the CDR3: TGTGCCAGCAGTTTTTCGGGACTAGCGGGATGGGATACGCAGTATTTT. Protein product: CASSFSGLAGWDTQYF.

V usage is TRBV7-2 and J usage is TRBJ2-7; the match to TRBD1 covers 7 bases. Germline CDR1 and CDR2: SGHTA and FQGNSA. The CDR3 extends over 17 amino acids. V was clipped by 0 bases and J by 1 base; unmatched bases: 9. In nucleotides, the CDR3 is TGTGCCAGCAGCTTAGCGTCCGTGCCAGGGGGATCCTACGAGCAGTACTTC. This sequence encodes CASSLASVPGGSYEQYF.

J is TRBJ2-1 and V is TRBV5-8; perhaps TRBD2 as D (5 bases). V was pared by 0 bases and J by 5 bases, with 6 bases between. Germline loops: CDR1 SGHTS, CDR2 YDEGEE. The CDR3 contains 13 residues. In DNA, the CDR3 is TGTGCCAGCAGCTTGGCACTAGACAATGAGCAGTTCTTC. It yields the protein CASSLALDNEQFF.

Concerning this clone itself: Within the sample, other DNA sequences also encode this same CDR3. The V gene is TRBV5-1, the J gene TRBJ2-3, with a tentative D call TRBD2 (6 bases). The ends were cut back, 0 bases at V and 3 bases at J, with 8 bases in the middle. Germline V CDR1 and CDR2: SGHRS, YFSETQ. There are 14 residues in the CDR3. The CDR3 is CASSLGGGTDTQYF. DNA of the CDR3: TGCGCCAGCAGCTTGGGAGGAGGGACAGATACGCAGTATTTT.

The chain combines TRBV6-1 with TRBJ1-2; 7 positions match TRBD1. This CDR3 is built from 13 residues. Looked up from germline, CDR1 is MNHNS and CDR2 is SASEGT. After removal of 7 bases from V and 10 bases from J, the junction contained 12 bases not matched to a gene. CDR3 residues: CASTLGTVRDYTF. In DNA, the CDR3 is TGTGCCAGCACACTGGGGACAGTCCGCGACTACACCTTC.

The chain recombines TRBV15 with TRBJ2-3, with 9 nucleotides matching TRBD1. The J segment lost 9 bases and the V segment lost 5 bases, leaving 6 bases of the junction unmatched. Germline CDR1 reads LNHNV; CDR2 reads YYDKDF (reference sequence). The CDR3 loop spans 13 amino acids. For the CDR3, the DNA is TGTGCCACCAGCCGGGACAGGGCCACAACGCAGTATTTT. This encodes CATSRDRATTQYF. Combining the CDR3 with reference TRBV15 and TRBJ2-3 gives the whole variable domain DAMVIQNPRYQVTQFGKPVTLSCSQTLNHNVMYWYQQKSSQAPKLLFHYYDKDFNNEADTPDNFQSRRPNTSFCFLDIRSPGLGDTAMYLCATSRDRATTQYFGPGTRLTVL.

This chain uses TRBV4-2 with TRBJ1-4; maybe TRBD1 (5 bases). The V gene's germline CDR1 is LGHNA and CDR2 YNFKEQ. Trimming took off 4 bases at V and 7 bases at J, with 16 bases between the two ends. This CDR3 spans 15 amino acids. The CDR3 region is CASSRPQGSGEKLFF. The CDR3 region has the DNA TGTGCCAGCAGCCGGCCCCAGGGCTCGGGTGAAAAACTGTTTTTT.

This chain uses TRBV6-5 with TRBJ2-7; a possible D gene is TRBD2 (7 bases). Trimming shortened V by 8 bases and J by 7 bases, and 15 bases separated the two germline ends. CDR3 length equals 12 residues. Germline values: CDR1 MNHEY, CDR2 SVGAGI. CDR3 loop: CASGGGPWEQYF. The CDR3 nucleotides read TGTGCCAGCGGCGGGGGCCCTTGGGAGCAGTACTTC.

V usage is TRBV6-5 and J usage is TRBJ1-2, with 7 bases lining up with TRBD1. The CDR3 length is 12 residues. Germline CDR1 reads MNHEY; CDR2 reads SVGAGI. After removal of 5 bases from V and 8 bases from J, the junction contained 5 bases not matched to a gene. For the CDR3, the DNA is TGTGCCAGCAGTAACAGGGGTGGAGGCTACACCTTC. It is translated as CASSNRGGGYTF.

V and J are TRBV6-1 and TRBJ1-2, with 7 nucleotides matching TRBD1. CDR3 length: 12 residues. Germline loops: CDR1 MNHNS, CDR2 SASEGT. Trimming removed 6 bases from V and 8 bases from J; junction bases left unmatched: 6. The CDR3 is CASRKDRDGYTF. Here the CDR3 DNA reads TGTGCCAGCAGGAAAGACAGGGACGGCTACACCTTC.

The chain uses TRBV30 and TRBJ2-7; D not certain. The V gene's germline CDR1 is GTSNPN and CDR2 SVGIG (reference sequence). V was cut by 4 bases and J by 4 bases, with 14 bases left in between. The CDR3 runs to 13 residues. DNA for the CDR3: TGTGCCTGGAAGCGCGGCCCTTTTTACGAGCAGTACTTC. Translation gives CAWKRGPFYEQYF.

V usage is TRBV4-1 and J usage is TRBJ1-2; 9 bases map to TRBD1. There are 17 residues in the CDR3. Germline CDR1 is MGHRA and CDR2 is YSYEKL. V gave up 3 bases and J gave up 8 bases; unmatched junction bases: 16. The CDR3 protein is CASSHLLPGQGRPGYTF. CDR3 in DNA: TGCGCCAGCAGCCACCTACTACCGGGACAGGGTCGGCCCGGCTACACCTTC.

This chain connects TRBV7-9 to TRBJ1-5; D uncertain. There are 19 residues in the CDR3. Looked up from germline, CDR1 is SEHNR and CDR2 is FQNEAQ (reference sequence). Trimming shortened V by 1 base and J by 0 bases, and 19 bases separated the two germline ends. Here the CDR3 reads CASSLVKGRKGDSNQPQHF. CDR3 coding DNA: TGTGCCAGCAGCTTAGTCAAAGGGAGAAAGGGAGATAGCAATCAGCCCCAGCATTTT. The variable domain in full, completed from reference TRBV7-9 and TRBJ1-5, reads DTGVSQNPRHKITKRGQNVTFRCDPISEHNRLYWYRQTLGQGPEFLTYFQNEAQLEKSRLLSDRFSAERPKGSFSTLEIQRTEQGDSAMYLCASSLVKGRKGDSNQPQHFGDGTRLSIL.

The CDR3 loop reads CASSIAGQIYGYTF. The CDR3 nucleotides are TGTGCCAGTAGTATAGCGGGACAGATCTATGGCTACACCTTC. This sequence joins TRBV19 and TRBJ1-2; 7 bases are a match to TRBD1. Trimming cost V 1 base and J 4 bases; bases outside gene matches: 3. CDR1 and CDR2 from the germline V gene are LNHDA and SQIVND (reference sequence). This CDR3 region has 14 residues.

This sequence joins TRBV2 and TRBJ2-7; the D gene is possibly TRBD1 (6 bases). The germline CDR1 and CDR2 sequences are SNHLY and FYNNEI. V lost 8 bases, J lost 6 bases, and 17 bases lay in between. The CDR3 runs to 13 residues. The CDR3 reads CASLKDRYGEQYF. CDR3 nucleotides: TGTGCCAGCCTAAAGGACAGATACGGCGAGCAGTACTTC. The variable domain in full, with the rest retrieved from reference TRBV2 and TRBJ2-7, is EPEVTQTPSHQVTQMGQEVILRCVPISNHLYFYWYRQILGQKVEFLVSFYNNEISEKSEIFDDQFSVERPDGSNFTLKIRSTKLEDSAMYFCASLKDRYGEQYFGPGTRLTVT.

The chain couples TRBV10-3 to TRBJ2-1; TRBD2 matches 7 bases. This CDR3 is built from 11 residues. CDR1 and CDR2 from the germline V gene are ENHRY and SYGVKD. V dropped 6 bases and J dropped 10; count of bases not matched to a gene: 3. The CDR3 region is CAISNSGEQFF. In DNA, the CDR3 is TGTGCCATCAGCAATAGCGGGGAGCAGTTCTTC.

The gene calls are TRBV11-3 and TRBJ2-3; 10 bases match TRBD2. V lost 1 base, J lost 6 bases, and 7 bases stayed unmatched. CDR3 length equals 16 residues. Germline CDR1 SGHNT, CDR2 YENEEA. Here the CDR3 reads CASSLVAGGAGDTQYF. Written as DNA, the CDR3 is TGTGCCAGCAGCTTAGTAGCGGGGGGTGCCGGCGATACGCAGTATTTT.

The chain joins TRBV9 to TRBJ2-3, with D tentatively TRBD2 (6 bases). V was cut by 4 bases and J by 0 bases, with 15 bases left in between. CDR1 is SGDLS, CDR2 YYNGEE, per germline. This CDR3 has 16 residues. CDR3: CASSPPGGISTDTQYF. The CDR3 DNA follows: TGTGCCAGCAGCCCTCCAGGCGGGATCAGCACAGATACGCAGTATTTT.

This chain uses TRBV28 with TRBJ2-1, with 7 bases matching TRBD2. Germline-derived CDR1 and CDR2 are MDHEN and SYDVKM. Losses at the gene ends were 7 bases for V and 7 bases for J; bases not matched to a gene: 7. This CDR3 spans 13 amino acids. The CDR3 DNA is TGTGCCAGCACCCGGCGGGAGAAGAATGAGCAGTTCTTC. Its protein product is CASTRREKNEQFF.

DNA for the CDR3: TGTGCCAGCAGTGAAAGTAAACTAGCGGGGTCAGATACGCAGTATTTT. It specifies CASSESKLAGSDTQYF. The gene calls are TRBV6-1 and TRBJ2-3, with 10 bases lining up with TRBD2. Germline trimming cut 2 bases from V and 4 bases from J; bases unmatched to any gene: 6. There are 16 residues in the CDR3. The germline V gene has CDR1 MNHNS and CDR2 SASEGT.

The chain has TRBV19 and TRBJ1-4; a weak D match, TRBD1 (6 bases). Trimming pared 5 bases from V and 1 base from J, leaving 11 bases between. Germline V gives CDR1 LNHDA, CDR2 SQIVND (reference sequence). CDR3 length: 15 amino acids. The CDR3, as DNA: TGTGCCAGTAGTCGCGACAGGCTAACTAATGAAAAACTGTTTTTT. It codes for CASSRDRLTNEKLFF. Full variable domain (outside the CDR3, taken from reference TRBV19 and TRBJ1-4): DGGITQSPKYLFRKEGQNVTLSCEQNLNHDAMYWYRQDPGQGLRLIYYSQIVNDFQKGDIAEGYSVSREKKESFPLTVTSAQKNPTAFYLCASSRDRLTNEKLFFGSGTQLSVL.

With regard to this clone: Germline and junction disagree at one end, which may indicate a read error. The V call is TRBV9, the J call TRBJ2-3; perhaps TRBD1 as D (5 bases). Germline CDR1 reads SGDLS; CDR2 reads YYNGEE. The CDR3 runs to 15 residues. DNA for the CDR3: TGTGCCAGCTCCTGGGGTGTGGCAGGGCCAGATATGCAGTATTTT. It encodes CASSWGVAGPDMQYF. The full variable domain, with the rest looked up from reference TRBV9 and TRBJ2-3, is DSGVTQTPKHLITATGQRVTLRCSPRSGDLSVYWYQQSLDQGLQFLIQYYNGEERAKGNILERFSAQQFPDLHSELNLSSLELGDSALYFCASSWGVAGPDMQYFGPGTRLTVL.

The chain has TRBV5-1 and TRBJ2-5; TRBD2 matches at 10 bases. The CDR3 totals 17 residues. Germline trimming cut 0 bases from V and 3 bases from J; bases unmatched to any gene: 8. Germline loops: CDR1 SGHRS, CDR2 YFSETQ. The CDR3 protein is CASSLGLLAGTKETQYF. The DNA of the CDR3 is TGCGCCAGCAGCTTGGGATTACTAGCGGGGACCAAAGAGACCCAGTACTTC. The variable domain in full, with the rest retrieved from reference TRBV5-1 and TRBJ2-5, is KAGVTQTPRYLIKTRGQQVTLSCSPISGHRSVSWYQQTPGQGLQFLFEYFSETQRNKGNFPGRFSGRQFSNSRSEMNVSTLELGDSALYLCASSLGLLAGTKETQYFGPGTRLLVL.